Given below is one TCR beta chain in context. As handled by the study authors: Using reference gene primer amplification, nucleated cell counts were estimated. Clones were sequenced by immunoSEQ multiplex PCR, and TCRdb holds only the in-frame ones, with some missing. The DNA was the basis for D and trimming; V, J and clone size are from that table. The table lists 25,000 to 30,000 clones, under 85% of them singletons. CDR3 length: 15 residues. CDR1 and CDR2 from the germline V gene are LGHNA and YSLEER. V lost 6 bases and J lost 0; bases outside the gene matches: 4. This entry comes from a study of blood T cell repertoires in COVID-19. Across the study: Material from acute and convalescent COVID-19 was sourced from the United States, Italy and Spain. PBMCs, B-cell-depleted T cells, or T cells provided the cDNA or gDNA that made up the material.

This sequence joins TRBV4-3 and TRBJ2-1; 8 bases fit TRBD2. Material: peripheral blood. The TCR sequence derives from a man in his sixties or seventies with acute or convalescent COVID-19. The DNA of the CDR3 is TGCGCCAGCAGTCGCAGCGGGGGCTCCTACAATGAGCAGTTCTTC. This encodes CASSRSGGSYNEQFF.